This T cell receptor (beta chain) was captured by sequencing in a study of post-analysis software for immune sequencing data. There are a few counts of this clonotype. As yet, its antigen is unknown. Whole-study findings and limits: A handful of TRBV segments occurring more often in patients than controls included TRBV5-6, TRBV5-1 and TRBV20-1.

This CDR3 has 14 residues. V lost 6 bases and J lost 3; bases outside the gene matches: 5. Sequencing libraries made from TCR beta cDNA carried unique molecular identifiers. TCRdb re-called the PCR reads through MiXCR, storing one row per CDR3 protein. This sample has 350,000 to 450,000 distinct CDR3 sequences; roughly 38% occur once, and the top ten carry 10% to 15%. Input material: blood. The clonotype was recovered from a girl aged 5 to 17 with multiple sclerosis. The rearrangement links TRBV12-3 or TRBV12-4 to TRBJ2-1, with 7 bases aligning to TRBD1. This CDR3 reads CASRRTGLYNEQFF. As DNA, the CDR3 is TGTGCCAGCAGAAGGACAGGTCTCTACAATGAGCAGTTCTTC.